This T cell receptor (beta chain) emerged from a study of cytomegalovirus exposure and HLA in healthy donors. V was clipped by 2 bases and J by 6 bases, with 19 bases between them. CDR1 and CDR2 (germline): MNHNS, SASEGT. The CDR3 has 16 residues. This clone came up a few times. With 60 Vbeta and 13 Jbeta primers, the PCR was carried out. TCRdb's table, derived via immunoSEQ multiplex PCR, lists solely in-frame clones and lacks some. This sample has approximately 170,000 clones, with 80% to 85% found just once. The chain couples TRBV6-1 to TRBJ1-2; D may be TRBD1 (6 bases). The clonotype originates from a male donor in good health and CMV-seronegative. The specimen was PBMCs. DNA for the CDR3: TGTGCCAGCAGTGAATTACAGGGACCCCTCCGCCATGGCTACACCTTC. Its protein product is CASSELQGPLRHGYTF.